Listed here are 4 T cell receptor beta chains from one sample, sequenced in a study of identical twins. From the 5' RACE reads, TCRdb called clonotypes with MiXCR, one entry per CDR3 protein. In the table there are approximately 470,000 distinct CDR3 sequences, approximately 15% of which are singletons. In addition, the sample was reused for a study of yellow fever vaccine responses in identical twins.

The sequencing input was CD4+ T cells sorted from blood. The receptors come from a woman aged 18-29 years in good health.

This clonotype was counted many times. CDR3 loop: CASSQDPDQPQHF. CDR3 nucleotides: TGTGCCAGCAGCCAAGATCCGGATCAGCCCCAGCATTTT. This chain uses TRBV3-1 with TRBJ1-5; unclear D gene. This CDR3 contains 13 residues. Germline assignment: CDR1 LGHDT and CDR2 YNNKEL (reference sequence). V was shortened by 0 bases and J by 5 bases, with 5 bases between the two germline ends.

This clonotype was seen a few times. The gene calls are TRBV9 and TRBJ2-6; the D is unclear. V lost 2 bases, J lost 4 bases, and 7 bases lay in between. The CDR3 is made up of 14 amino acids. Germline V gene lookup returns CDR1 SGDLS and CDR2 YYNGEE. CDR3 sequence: CASSVRSGANVLTF. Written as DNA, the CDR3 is TGTGCCAGCAGCGTTCGCTCGGGGGCCAACGTCCTGACTTTC.

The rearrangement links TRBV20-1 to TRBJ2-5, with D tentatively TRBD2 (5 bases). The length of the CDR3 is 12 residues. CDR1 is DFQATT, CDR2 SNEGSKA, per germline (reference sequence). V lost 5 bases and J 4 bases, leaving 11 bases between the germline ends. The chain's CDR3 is CSAADRGETQYF. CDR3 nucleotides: TGCAGTGCTGCTGACCGGGGAGAGACCCAGTACTTC.

CDR3 bases: TGTGCCAGCAGTCCGATTTCGAGTGCCACTGAAGCTTTCTTT. It specifies CASSPISSATEAFF. The chain links TRBV27 to TRBJ1-1; D ambiguous. Germline loops: CDR1 MNHEY, CDR2 SMNVEV (reference sequence). Trimming removed 5 bases from V and 4 bases from J, with 14 bases in between. The CDR3 length is 14 residues.